The clone carrying this TCR beta chain was recorded only once. Patients at the Seattle site were enrolled during active infection and followed longitudinally. The length of the CDR3 is 15 residues. V gave up 5 bases and J gave up 0 bases; unmatched junction bases: 2. Per the germline V gene, CDR1 is SGHNT and CDR2 is YYREEE (reference sequence). Study processing details: Reference gene primer amplification gave estimated nucleated cell counts. Assay: immunoSEQ multiplex PCR; the TCRdb copy retains only in-frame clones and omits some. V, J and clone size are those of that table, while D and trimming were read from the DNA. This table holds around 120,000 clones, roughly 90% found once. The record originates from a study of blood T cell repertoires in COVID-19. Study in general: Donors in the United States, Italy and Spain gave samples during acute or convalescent COVID-19. Sample material is recorded as cDNA or gDNA derived from T cells, B-cell-depleted T cells, or PBMCs.

This sequence joins TRBV5-4 and TRBJ2-2; TRBD1 matches at 9 bases. The TCR sequence derives from a woman aged 55-70 years with COVID-19, enrolled during active disease. The sequencing input was peripheral blood. This chain's CDR3 is CASRRQGANTGELFF. CDR3 sequence (DNA): TGTGCCAGCAGAAGACAGGGGGCGAACACCGGGGAGCTGTTTTTT.